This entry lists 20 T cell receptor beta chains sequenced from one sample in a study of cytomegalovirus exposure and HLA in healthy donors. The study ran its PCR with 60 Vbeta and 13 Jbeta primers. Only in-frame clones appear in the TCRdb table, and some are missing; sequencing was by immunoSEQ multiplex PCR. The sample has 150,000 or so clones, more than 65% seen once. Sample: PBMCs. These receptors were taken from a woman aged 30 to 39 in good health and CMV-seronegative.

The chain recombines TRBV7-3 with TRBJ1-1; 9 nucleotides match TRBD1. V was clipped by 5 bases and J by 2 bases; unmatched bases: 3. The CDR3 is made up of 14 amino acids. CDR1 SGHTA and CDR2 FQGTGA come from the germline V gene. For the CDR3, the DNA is TGTGCCAGCAGCCAGACAGGGGGAAACACTGAAGCTTTCTTT. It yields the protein CASSQTGGNTEAFF.

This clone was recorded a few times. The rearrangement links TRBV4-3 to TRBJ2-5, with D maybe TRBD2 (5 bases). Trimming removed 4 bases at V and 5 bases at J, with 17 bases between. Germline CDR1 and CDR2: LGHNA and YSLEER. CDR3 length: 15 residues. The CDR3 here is CASSPQIGWRETQYF. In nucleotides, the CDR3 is TGCGCCAGCAGCCCGCAGATTGGTTGGAGGGAGACCCAGTACTTC.

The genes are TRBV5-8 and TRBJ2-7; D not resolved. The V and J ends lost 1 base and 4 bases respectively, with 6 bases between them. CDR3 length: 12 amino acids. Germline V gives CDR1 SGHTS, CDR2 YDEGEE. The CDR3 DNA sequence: TGTGCCAGCAGCTTGCACAGATACGAGCAGTACTTC. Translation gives CASSLHRYEQYF.

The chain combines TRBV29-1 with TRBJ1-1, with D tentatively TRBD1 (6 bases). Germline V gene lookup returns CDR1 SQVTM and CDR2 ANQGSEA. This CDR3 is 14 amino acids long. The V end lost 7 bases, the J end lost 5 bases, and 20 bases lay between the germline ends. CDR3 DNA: TGCAGCGCCTGGTGGGGGGGGCCGGGGACTGAAGCTTTCTTT. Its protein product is CSAWWGGPGTEAFF.

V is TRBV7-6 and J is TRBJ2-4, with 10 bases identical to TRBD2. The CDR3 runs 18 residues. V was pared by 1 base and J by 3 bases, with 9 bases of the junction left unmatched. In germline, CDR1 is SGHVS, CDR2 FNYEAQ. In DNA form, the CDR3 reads TGTGCCAGCAGCTTAGAGGCTAGCGGGGGCGAGGGCAAAAACATTCAGTACTTC. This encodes CASSLEASGGEGKNIQYF. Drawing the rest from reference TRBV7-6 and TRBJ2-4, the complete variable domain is GAGVSQSPRYKVTKRGQDVALRCDPISGHVSLYWYRQALGQGPEFLTYFNYEAQQDKSGLPNDRFSAERPEGSISTLTIQRTEQRDSAMYRCASSLEASGGEGKNIQYFGAGTRLSVL.

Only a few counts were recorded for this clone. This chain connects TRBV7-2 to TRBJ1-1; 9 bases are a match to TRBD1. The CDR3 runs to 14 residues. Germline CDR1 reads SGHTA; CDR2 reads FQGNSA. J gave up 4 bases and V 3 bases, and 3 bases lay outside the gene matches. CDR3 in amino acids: CASSFRDRATEAFF. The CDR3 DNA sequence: TGTGCCAGCAGCTTCCGGGACAGGGCCACTGAAGCTTTCTTT.

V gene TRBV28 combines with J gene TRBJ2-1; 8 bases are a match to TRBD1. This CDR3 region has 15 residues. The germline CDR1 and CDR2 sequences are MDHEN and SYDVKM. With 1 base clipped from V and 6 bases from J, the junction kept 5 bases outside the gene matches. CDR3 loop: CASSLFGTGLNEQFF. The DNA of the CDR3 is TGTGCCAGCAGTTTATTCGGGACAGGTCTCAATGAGCAGTTCTTC.

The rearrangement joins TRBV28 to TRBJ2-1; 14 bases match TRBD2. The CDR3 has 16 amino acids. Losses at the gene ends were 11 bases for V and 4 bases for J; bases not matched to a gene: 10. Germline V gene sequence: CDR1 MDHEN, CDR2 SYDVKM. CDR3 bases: TGTGCCCTTAGGGGGACTAGCGGGAGTTCGTACAATGAGCAGTTCTTC. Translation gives CALRGTSGSSYNEQFF.

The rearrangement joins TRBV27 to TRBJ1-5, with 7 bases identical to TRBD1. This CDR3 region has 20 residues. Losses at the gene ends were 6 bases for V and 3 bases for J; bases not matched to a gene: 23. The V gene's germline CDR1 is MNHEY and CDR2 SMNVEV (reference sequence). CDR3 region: CASSRKPPSPLQGNNQPQHF. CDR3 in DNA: TGTGCCAGCAGCAGGAAACCCCCTAGTCCTTTACAGGGGAACAATCAGCCCCAGCATTTT.

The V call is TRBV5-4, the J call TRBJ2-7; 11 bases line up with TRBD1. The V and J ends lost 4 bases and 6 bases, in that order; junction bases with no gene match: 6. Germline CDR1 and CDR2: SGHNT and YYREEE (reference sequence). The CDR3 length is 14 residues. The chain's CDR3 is CASSRPGTGGEQYF. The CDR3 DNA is TGTGCCAGCAGCCGTCCCGGGACAGGGGGCGAGCAGTACTTC.

The CDR3 DNA sequence: TGTGCCAGCATACGAGGCGGGAGCTACGAGCAGTACTTC. Its translation is CASIRGGSYEQYF. The chain joins TRBV7-9 to TRBJ2-7; TRBD2 matches at 7 bases. V lost 7 bases and J lost 3; bases outside the gene matches: 6. The CDR3 covers 13 residues. Germline V gives CDR1 SEHNR, CDR2 FQNEAQ (reference sequence).

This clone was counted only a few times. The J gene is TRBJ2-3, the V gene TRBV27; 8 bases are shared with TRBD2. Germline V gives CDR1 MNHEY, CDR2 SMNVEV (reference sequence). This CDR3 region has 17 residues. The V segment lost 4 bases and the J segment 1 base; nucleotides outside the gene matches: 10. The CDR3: CASSSQFGRGRTDTQYF. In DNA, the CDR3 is TGTGCCAGCAGTTCCCAGTTCGGGAGGGGACGCACAGATACGCAGTATTTT.

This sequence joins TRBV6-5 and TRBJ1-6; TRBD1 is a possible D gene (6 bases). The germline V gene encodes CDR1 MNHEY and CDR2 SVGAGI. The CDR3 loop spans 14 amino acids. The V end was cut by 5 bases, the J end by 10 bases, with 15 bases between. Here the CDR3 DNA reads TGTGCCAGCAGTATTGACAGGACCCCCTCACCCCTCCACTTT. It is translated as CASSIDRTPSPLHF.

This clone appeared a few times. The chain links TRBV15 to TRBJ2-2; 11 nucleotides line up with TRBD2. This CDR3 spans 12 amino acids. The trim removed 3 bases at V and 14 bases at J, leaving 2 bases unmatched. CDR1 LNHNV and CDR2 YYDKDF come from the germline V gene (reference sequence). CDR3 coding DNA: TGTGCCACCAGCAGTAGCGGGAGGGCCCTGTTTTTT. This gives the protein CATSSSGRALFF.

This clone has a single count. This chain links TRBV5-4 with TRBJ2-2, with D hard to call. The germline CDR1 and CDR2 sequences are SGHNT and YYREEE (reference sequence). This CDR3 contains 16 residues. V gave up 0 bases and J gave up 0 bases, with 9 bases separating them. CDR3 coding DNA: TGTGCCAGCAGCTTGGACCCAGCGACGAACACCGGGGAGCTGTTTTTT. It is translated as CASSLDPATNTGELFF.

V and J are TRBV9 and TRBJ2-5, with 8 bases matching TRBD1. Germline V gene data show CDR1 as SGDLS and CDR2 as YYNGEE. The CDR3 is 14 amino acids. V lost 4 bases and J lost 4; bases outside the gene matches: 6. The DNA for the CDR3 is TGTGCCAGCAGCCCAACAACAGGGGGAGAGACCCAGTACTTC. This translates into CASSPTTGGETQYF. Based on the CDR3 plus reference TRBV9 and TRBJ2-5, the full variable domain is DSGVTQTPKHLITATGQRVTLRCSPRSGDLSVYWYQQSLDQGLQFLIQYYNGEERAKGNILERFSAQQFPDLHSELNLSSLELGDSALYFCASSPTTGGETQYFGPGTRLLVL.

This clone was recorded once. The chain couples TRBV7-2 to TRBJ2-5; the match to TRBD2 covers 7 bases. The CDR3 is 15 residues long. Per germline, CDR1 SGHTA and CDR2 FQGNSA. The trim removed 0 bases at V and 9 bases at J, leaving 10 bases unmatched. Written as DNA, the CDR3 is TGTGCCAGCAGCTTAGCGTGGGGGGGAACCCGGGCCCAGTACTTC. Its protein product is CASSLAWGGTRAQYF.

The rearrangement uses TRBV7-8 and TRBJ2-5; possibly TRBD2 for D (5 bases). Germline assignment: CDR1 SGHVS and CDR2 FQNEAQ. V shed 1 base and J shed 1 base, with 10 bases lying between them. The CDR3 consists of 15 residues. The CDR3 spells CASSLGDYTQETQYF. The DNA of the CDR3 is TGTGCCAGCAGCTTAGGTGACTACACCCAAGAGACCCAGTACTTC.

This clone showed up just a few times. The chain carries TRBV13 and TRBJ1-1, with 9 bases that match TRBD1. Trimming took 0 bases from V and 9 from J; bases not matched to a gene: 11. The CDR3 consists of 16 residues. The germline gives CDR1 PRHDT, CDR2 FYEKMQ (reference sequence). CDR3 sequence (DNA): TGTGCCAGCAGCTTAGGCCTGGACAGGGGACCTGGGAAAGCTTTCTTT. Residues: CASSLGLDRGPGKAFF.

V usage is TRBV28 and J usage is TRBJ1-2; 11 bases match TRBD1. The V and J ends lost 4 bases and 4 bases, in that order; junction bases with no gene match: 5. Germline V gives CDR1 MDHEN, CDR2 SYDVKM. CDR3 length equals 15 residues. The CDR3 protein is CASSSRDRGIYGYTF. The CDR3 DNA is TGTGCCAGCAGTTCCCGGGACAGGGGGATCTATGGCTACACCTTC.